There are many counts of the clone carrying this T cell receptor beta chain. Antigen unknown. The data were obtained in a study of CD8 T cells in ankylosing spondylitis. Study outcomes and limitations: Ankylosing spondylitis blood appeared to carry a characteristic TCR beta motif of roughly eight highly homologous variants.

The V and J ends lost 5 bases and 6 bases respectively, with 10 bases between them. The CDR3 is 13 residues long. Each CDR3 protein gets one entry after TCRdb re-called the 5' RACE reads with MiXCR. This sample has about 160,000 distinct CDR3 sequences; 9.8% occur once, and the top ten carry approximately 15%. The source material was blood, either unsorted or a sorted T cell fraction (not recorded which). The chain carries TRBV12-3 or TRBV12-4 and TRBJ2-2; D is perhaps TRBD2 (5 bases). The sequence was collected from a female donor with ankylosing spondylitis or in good health (not recorded which). CDR3 region: CASSATRSGELFF. CDR3 sequence (DNA): TGTGCCAGCAGTGCAACTAGATCCGGGGAGCTGTTTTTT.